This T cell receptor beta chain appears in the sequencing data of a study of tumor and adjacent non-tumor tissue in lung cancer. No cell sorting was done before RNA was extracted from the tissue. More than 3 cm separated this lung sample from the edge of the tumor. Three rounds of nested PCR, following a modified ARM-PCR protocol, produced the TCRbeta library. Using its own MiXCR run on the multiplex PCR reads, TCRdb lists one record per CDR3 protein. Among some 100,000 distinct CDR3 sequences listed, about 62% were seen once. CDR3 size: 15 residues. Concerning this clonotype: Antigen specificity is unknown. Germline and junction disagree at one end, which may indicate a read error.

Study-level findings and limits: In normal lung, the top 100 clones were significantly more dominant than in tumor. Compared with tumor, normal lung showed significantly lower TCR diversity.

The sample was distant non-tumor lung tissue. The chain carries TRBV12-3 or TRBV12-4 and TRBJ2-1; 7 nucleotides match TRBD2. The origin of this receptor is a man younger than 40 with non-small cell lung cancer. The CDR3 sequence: CASSFSGGGFNEQLF. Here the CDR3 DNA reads TGTGCCAGCAGTTTTTCTGGCGGGGGATTCAATGAGCAGCTCTTC.